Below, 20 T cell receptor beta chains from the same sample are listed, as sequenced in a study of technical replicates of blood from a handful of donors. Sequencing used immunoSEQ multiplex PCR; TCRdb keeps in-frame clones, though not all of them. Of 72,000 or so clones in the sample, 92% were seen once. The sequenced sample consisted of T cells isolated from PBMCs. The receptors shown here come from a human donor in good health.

The CDR3: CASSPRGGANTGELFF. CDR3 nucleotide sequence: TGTGCCAGCAGCCCCCGCGGCGGGGCGAACACCGGGGAGCTGTTTTTT. This chain connects TRBV7-3 to TRBJ2-2; the D gene is possibly TRBD2 (6 bases). The CDR3 contains 16 residues. Trimming removed 5 bases from V and 0 bases from J, with 13 bases in between. From germline, CDR1 is SGHTA and CDR2 FQGTGA.

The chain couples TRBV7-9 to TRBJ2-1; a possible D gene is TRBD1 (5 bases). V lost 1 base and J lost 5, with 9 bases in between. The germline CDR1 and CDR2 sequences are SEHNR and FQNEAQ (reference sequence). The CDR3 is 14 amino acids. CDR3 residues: CASSLGTPNNEQFF. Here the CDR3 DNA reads TGTGCCAGCAGCTTAGGGACACCTAACAATGAGCAGTTCTTC.

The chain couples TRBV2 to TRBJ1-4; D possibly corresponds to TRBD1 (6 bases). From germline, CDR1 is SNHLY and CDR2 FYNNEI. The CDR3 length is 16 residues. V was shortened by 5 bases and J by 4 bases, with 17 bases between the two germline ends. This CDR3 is CASSNTGIKYNEKLFF. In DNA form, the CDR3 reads TGTGCCAGCAGTAATACAGGGATCAAATATAATGAAAAACTGTTTTTT.

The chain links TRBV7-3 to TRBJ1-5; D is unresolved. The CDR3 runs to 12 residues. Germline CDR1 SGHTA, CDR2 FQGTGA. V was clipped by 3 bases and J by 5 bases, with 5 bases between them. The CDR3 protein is CASSLYDQPQHF. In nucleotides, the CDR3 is TGTGCCAGCAGCTTGTATGATCAGCCCCAGCATTTT.

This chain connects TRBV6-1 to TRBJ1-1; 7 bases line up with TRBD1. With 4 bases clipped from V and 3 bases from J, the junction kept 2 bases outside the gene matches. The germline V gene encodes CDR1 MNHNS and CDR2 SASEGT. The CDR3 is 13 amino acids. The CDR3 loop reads CASSGQGHTEAFF. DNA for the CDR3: TGTGCCAGCAGTGGACAGGGCCACACTGAAGCTTTCTTT.

The CDR3 loop reads CASSSLPRDRKSEAFF. Here the CDR3 DNA reads TGTGCCAGCAGCTCCCTCCCCCGGGACAGGAAGTCTGAAGCTTTCTTT. V and J are TRBV7-9 and TRBJ1-1; 8 nucleotides match TRBD1. The CDR3 has 16 amino acids. Unmatched junction bases numbered 13, after V lost 4 bases and J lost 6 bases. CDR1 and CDR2 (germline): SEHNR, FQNEAQ (reference sequence). Supplemented by reference TRBV7-9 and TRBJ1-1, the full variable domain reads DTGVSQNPRHKITKRGQNVTFRCDPISEHNRLYWYRQTLGQGPEFLTYFQNEAQLEKSRLLSDRFSAERPKGSFSTLEIQRTEQGDSAMYLCASSSLPRDRKSEAFFGQGTRLTVV.

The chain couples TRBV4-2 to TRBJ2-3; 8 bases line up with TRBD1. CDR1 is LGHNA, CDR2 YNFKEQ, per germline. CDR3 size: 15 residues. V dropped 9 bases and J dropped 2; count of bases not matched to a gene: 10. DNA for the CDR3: TGTGCCAGTACCCCAGGGGGCGCCTCCACAGATACGCAGTATTTT. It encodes CASTPGGASTDTQYF.

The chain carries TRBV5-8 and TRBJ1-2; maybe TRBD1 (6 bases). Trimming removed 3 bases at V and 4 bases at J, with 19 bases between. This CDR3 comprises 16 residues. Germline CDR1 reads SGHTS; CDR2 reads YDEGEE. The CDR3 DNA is TGTGCCAGCAGCTCTTGGCCACAGGGTCTTGCCTATGGCTACACCTTC. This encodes CASSSWPQGLAYGYTF. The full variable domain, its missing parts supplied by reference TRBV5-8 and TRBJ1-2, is EAGVTQSPTHLIKTRGQQATLRCSPISGHTSVYWYQQALGLGLQFLLWYDEGEERNRGNFPPRFSGRQFPNYSSELNVNALELEDSALYLCASSSWPQGLAYGYTFGSGTRLTVV.

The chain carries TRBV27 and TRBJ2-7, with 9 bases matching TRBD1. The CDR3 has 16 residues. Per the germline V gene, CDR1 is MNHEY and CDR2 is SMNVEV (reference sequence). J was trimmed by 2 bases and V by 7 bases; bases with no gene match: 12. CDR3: CASTRTLRQGAYEQYF. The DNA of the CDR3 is TGTGCCAGCACCCGGACACTGAGACAGGGGGCCTACGAGCAGTACTTC.

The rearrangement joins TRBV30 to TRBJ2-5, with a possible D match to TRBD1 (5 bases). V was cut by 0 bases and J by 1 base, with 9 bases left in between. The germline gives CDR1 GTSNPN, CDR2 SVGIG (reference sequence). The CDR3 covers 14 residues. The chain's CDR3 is CAWSVTGSQETQYF. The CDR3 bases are TGTGCCTGGAGTGTAACAGGATCCCAAGAGACCCAGTACTTC.

CDR3 coding DNA: TGTGCCAGCAGCTTTGGCACAGGCCTTCGTTTCGAGCAGTTCTTC. This encodes CASSFGTGLRFEQFF. The chain is built from TRBV7-6 and TRBJ2-1; maybe TRBD1 (5 bases). The CDR3 has 15 amino acids. Per the germline V gene, CDR1 is SGHVS and CDR2 is FNYEAQ. The V end was cut by 3 bases, the J end by 10 bases, with 19 bases between.

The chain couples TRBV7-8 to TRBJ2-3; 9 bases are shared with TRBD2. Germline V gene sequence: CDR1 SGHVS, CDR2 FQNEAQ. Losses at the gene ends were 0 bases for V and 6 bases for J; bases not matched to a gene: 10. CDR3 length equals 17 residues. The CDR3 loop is CASSLAPSGIRGDTQYF. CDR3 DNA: TGTGCCAGCAGCTTAGCTCCTAGCGGGATTAGGGGGGATACGCAGTATTTT.

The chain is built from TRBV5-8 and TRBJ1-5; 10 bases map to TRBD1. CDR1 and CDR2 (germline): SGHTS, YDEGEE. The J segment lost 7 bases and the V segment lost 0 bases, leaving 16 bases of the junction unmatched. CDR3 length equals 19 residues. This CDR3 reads CASSLGPGTGVRGGQPQHF. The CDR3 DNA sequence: TGTGCCAGCAGCTTGGGTCCCGGGACAGGGGTTAGGGGTGGACAGCCCCAGCATTTT.

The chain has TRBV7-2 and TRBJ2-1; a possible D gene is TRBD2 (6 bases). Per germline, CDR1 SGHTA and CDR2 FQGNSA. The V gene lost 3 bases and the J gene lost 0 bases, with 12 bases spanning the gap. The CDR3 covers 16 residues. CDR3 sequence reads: CASSFQGGTSYNEQFF. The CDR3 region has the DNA TGTGCCAGCAGCTTTCAGGGCGGGACCTCCTACAATGAGCAGTTCTTC.

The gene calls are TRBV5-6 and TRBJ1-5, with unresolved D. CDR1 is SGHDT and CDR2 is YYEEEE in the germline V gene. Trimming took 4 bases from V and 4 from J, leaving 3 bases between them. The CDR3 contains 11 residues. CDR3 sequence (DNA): TGTGCCAGCAGCCTAAATCAGCCCCAGCATTTT. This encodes CASSLNQPQHF.

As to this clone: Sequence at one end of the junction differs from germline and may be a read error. In nucleotides, the CDR3 is TGTGCCAGCCGTGACAGGGGAAGCGGCTACACCTTC. Translation gives CASRDRGSGYTF. V gene TRBV6-4 combines with J gene TRBJ1-2; 8 bases line up with TRBD1. The CDR3 has 12 residues. From germline, CDR1 is MRHNA and CDR2 SNTAGT.

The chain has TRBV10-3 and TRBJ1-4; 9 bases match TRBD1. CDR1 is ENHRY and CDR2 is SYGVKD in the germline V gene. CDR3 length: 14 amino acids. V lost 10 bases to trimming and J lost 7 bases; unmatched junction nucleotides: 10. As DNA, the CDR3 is TGTGCCACCGGGCCGGGACAGGGATTTGAAAAACTGTTTTTT. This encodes CATGPGQGFEKLFF.

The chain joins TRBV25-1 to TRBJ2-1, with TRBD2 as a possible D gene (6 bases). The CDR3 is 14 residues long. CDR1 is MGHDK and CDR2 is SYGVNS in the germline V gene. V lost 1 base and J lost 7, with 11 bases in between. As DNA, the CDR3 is TGTGCCAGCAGTGAATTTCGGGGGTTGAATGAGCAGTTCTTC. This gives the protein CASSEFRGLNEQFF.

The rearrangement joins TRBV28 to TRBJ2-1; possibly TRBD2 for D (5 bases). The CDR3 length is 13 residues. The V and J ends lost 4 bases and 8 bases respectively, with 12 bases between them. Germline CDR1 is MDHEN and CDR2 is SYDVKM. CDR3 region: CASSYLAVDEQFF. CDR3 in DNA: TGTGCCAGCAGTTATCTAGCCGTCGATGAGCAGTTCTTC.

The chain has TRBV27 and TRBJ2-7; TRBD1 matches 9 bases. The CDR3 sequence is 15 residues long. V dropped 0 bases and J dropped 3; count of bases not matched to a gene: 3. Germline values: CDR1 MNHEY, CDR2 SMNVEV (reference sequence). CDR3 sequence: CASSLSRQGGYEQYF. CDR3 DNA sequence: TGTGCCAGCAGTTTATCGAGACAGGGGGGCTACGAGCAGTACTTC.